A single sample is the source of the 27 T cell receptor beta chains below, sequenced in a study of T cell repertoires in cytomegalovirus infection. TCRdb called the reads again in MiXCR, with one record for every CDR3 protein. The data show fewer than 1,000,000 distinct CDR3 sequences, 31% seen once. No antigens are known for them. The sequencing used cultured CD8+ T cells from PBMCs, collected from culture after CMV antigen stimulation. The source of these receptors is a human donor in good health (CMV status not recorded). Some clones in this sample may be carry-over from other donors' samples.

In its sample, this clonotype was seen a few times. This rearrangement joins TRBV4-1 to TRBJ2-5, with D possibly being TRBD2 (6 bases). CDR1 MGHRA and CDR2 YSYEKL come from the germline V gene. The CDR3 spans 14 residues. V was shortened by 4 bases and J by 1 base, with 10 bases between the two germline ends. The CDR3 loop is CASSPGLSQETQYF. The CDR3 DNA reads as TGCGCCAGCAGCCCAGGACTATCCCAAGAGACCCAGTACTTC.

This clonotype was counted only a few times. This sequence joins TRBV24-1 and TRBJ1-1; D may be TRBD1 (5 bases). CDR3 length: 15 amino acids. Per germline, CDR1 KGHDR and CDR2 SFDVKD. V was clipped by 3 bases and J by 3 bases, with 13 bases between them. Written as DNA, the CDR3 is TGTGCCACCAGTGATAACAGGAGACCCGACACTGAAGCTTTCTTT. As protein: CATSDNRRPDTEAFF.

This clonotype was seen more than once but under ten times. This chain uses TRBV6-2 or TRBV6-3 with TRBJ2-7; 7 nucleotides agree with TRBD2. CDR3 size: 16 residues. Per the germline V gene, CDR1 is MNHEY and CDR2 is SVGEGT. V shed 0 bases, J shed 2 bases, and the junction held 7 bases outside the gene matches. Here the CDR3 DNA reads TGTGCCAGCAGTTACTCGTCTGCTAGCGGTACCTACGAGCAGTACGTC. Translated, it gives CASSYSSASGTYEQYV.

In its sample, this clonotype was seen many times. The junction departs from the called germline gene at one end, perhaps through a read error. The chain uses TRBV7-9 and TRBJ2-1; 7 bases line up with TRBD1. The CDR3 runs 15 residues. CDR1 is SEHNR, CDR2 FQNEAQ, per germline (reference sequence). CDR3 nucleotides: TGTGCCAGCAGTTTAGGACAGGAGGATTACAATGAGCAGTTCTTC. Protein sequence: CASSLGQEDYNEQFF.

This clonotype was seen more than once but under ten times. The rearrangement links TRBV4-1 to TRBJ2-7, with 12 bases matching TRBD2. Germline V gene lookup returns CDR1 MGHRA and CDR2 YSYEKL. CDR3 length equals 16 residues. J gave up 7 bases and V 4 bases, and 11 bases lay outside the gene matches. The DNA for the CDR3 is TGCGCCAGCAGCCTAGGGACTAGCGGGTCCTTGGCGGAGCAGTACTTC. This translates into CASSLGTSGSLAEQYF.

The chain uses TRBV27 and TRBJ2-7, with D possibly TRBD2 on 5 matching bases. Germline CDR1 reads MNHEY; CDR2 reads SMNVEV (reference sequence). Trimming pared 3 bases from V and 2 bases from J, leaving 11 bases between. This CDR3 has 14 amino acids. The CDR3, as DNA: TGTGCCAGCAGTTTCGGGAACTTGGCCTACGAGCAGTACTTC. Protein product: CASSFGNLAYEQYF.

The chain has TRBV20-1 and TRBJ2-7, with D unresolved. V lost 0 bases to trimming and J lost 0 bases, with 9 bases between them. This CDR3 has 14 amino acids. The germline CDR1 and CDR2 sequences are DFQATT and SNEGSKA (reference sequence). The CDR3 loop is CSARDRNSSYEQYV. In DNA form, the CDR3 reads TGCAGTGCTAGAGATAGGAACAGCTCCTACGAGCAGTACGTC.

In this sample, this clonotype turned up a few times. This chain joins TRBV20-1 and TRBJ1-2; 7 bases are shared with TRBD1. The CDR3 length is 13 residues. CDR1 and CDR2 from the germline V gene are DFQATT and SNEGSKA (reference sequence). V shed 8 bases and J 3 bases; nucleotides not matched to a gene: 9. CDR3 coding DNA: TGCAGTCATTCTCGACAGGGTGACTATGGCTACACCTTC. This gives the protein CSHSRQGDYGYTF.

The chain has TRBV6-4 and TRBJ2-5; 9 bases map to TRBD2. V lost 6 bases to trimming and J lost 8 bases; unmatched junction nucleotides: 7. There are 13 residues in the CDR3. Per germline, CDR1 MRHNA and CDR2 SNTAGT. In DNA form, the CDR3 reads TGTGCCAGCAGACCCCAGCGGGGGGTAACCCAGTACTTC. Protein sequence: CASRPQRGVTQYF.

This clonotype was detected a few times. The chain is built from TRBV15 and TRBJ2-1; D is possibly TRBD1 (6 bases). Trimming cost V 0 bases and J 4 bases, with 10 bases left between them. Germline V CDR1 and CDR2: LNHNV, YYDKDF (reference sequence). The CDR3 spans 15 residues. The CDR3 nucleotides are TGTGCCACCAGCAGAGACAGGGGCAGGTACAATGAGCAGTTCTTC. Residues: CATSRDRGRYNEQFF.

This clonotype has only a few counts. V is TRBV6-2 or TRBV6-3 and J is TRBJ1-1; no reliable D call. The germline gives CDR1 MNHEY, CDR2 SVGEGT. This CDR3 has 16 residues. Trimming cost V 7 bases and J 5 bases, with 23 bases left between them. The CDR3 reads CASTLTGPVGWTEAFF. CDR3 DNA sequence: TGTGCCAGCACCCTGACGGGTCCGGTTGGATGGACTGAAGCTTTCTTT.

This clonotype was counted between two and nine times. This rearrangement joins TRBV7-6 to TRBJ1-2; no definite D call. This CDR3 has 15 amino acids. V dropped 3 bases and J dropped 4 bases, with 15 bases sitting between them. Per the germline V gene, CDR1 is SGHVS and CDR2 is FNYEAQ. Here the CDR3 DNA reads TGTGCCAGCAGCTTCCCCGGGGAGGGTGGCTATGGCTACACCTTC. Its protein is CASSFPGEGGYGYTF.

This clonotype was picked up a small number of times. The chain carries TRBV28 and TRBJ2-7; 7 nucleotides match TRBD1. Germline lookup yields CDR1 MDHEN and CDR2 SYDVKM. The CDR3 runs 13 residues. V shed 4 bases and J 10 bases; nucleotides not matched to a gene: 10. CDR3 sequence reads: CASSSQGGRFQYV. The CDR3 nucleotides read TGTGCCAGCAGTTCCCAAGGGGGCCGGTTCCAGTACGTC.

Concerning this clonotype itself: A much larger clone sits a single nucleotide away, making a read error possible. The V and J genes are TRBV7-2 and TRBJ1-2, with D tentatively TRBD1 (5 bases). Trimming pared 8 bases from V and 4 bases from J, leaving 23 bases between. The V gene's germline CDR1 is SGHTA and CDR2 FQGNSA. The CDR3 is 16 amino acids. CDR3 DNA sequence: TGTGCCAGCGGTCAATCTACAGGATTGTGGAGCTATGGCTACACCTTC. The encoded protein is CASGQSTGLWSYGYTF.

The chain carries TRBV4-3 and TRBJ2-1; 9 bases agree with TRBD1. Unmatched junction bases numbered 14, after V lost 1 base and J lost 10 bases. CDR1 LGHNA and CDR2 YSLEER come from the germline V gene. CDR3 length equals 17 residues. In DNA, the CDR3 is TGCGCCAGCAGCCAAGGGGTAGGGGGACAGGGCTCGAGGGAGCAGTTCTTC. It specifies CASSQGVGGQGSREQFF.

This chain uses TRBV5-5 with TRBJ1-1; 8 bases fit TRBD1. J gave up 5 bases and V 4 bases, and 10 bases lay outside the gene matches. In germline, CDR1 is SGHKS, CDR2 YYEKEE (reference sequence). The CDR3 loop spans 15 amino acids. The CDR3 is CASSPLTGERTEAFF. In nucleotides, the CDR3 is TGTGCCAGCAGCCCCCTGACAGGGGAGAGGACTGAAGCTTTCTTT.

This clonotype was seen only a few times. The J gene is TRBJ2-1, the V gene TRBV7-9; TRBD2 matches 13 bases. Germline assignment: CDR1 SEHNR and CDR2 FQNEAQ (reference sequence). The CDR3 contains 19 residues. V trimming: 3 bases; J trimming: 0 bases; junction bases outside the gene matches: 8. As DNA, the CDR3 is TGTGCCAGCAGCTTTCCGGGACTAGCGGGGCAGAGCTCCTACAATGAGCAGTTCTTC. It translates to CASSFPGLAGQSSYNEQFF.

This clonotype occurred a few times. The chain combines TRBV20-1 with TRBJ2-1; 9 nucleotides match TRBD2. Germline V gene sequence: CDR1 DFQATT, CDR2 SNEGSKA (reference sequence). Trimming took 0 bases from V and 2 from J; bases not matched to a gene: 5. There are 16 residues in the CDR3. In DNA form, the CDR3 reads TGCAGTGCTAGAGATTTAGCGGGGGAGACCTACAATGAGCAGTTCTTC. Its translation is CSARDLAGETYNEQFF.

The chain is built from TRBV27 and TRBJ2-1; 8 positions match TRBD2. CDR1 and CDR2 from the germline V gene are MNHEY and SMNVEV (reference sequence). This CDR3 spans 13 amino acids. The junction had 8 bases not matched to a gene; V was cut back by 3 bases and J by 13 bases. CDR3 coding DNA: TGTGCCAGCAGTTTCCGTGAAGCGGGGGCTCAGTTCTTC. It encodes CASSFREAGAQFF.

The DNA of the CDR3 is TGTGCCACCAGCAGAGAGCATGCCGGACTAGCGGGGTCCGGGGAGCTGTTTTTT. Protein product: CATSREHAGLAGSGELFF. The gene calls are TRBV15 and TRBJ2-2; 12 nucleotides match TRBD2. J lost 6 bases, V lost 0 bases, and 8 bases had no gene match. CDR1 is LNHNV and CDR2 is YYDKDF in the germline V gene (reference sequence). This CDR3 is 18 amino acids long.

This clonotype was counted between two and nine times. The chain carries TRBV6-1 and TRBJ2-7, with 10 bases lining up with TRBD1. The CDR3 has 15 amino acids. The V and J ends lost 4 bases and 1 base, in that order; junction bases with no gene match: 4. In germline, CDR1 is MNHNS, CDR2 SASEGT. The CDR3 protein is CASSGGQGISYEQYF. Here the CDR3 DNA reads TGTGCCAGCAGTGGGGGACAGGGGATTTCCTACGAGCAGTACTTC.

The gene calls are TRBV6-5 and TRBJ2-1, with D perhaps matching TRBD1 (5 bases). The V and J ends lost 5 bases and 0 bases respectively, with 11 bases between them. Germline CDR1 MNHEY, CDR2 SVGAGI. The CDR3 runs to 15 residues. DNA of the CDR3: TGTGCCAGCAGTCCCTCACAGGCCTCCTACAATGAGCAGTTCTTC. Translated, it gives CASSPSQASYNEQFF.

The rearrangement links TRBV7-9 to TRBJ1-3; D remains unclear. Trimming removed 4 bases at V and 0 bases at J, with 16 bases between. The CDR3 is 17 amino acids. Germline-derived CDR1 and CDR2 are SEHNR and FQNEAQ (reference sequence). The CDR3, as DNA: TGTGCCAGCAGCTGGGGTGACGGACTCTACTCTGGAAACACCATATATTTT. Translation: CASSWGDGLYSGNTIYF.

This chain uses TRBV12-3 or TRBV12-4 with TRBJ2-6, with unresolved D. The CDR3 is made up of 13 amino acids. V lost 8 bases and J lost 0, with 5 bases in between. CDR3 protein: CASDLSGANVLTF. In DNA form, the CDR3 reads TGTGCCAGCGACCTCTCTGGGGCCAACGTCCTGACTTTC.

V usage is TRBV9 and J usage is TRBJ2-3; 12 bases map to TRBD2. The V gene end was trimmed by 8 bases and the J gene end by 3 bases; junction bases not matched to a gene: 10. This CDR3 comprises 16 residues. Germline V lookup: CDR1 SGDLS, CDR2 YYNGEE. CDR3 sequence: CASERASGGATDTQYF. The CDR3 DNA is TGTGCCAGTGAGAGGGCTAGCGGGGGGGCAACAGATACGCAGTATTTT. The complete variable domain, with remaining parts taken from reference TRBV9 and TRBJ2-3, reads DSGVTQTPKHLITATGQRVTLRCSPRSGDLSVYWYQQSLDQGLQFLIQYYNGEERAKGNILERFSAQQFPDLHSELNLSSLELGDSALYFCASERASGGATDTQYFGPGTRLTVL.

CDR3 DNA: TGTGCCAGCAGCTTACGAGGGCTCCCCACGCAGTATTTT. Amino acid sequence: CASSLRGLPTQYF. The rearrangement uses TRBV13 and TRBJ2-3; tentatively, D is TRBD2 (5 bases). In germline, CDR1 is PRHDT, CDR2 FYEKMQ (reference sequence). The ends were cut back, 2 bases at V and 9 bases at J, with 12 bases in the middle. The CDR3 length is 13 residues.

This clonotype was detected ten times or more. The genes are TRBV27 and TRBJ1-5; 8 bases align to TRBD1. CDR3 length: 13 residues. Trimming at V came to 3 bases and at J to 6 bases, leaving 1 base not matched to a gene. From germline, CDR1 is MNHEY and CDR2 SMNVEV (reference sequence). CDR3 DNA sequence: TGTGCCAGCAGTTTCGGACAGGGTCAGCCCCAGCATTTT. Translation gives CASSFGQGQPQHF.